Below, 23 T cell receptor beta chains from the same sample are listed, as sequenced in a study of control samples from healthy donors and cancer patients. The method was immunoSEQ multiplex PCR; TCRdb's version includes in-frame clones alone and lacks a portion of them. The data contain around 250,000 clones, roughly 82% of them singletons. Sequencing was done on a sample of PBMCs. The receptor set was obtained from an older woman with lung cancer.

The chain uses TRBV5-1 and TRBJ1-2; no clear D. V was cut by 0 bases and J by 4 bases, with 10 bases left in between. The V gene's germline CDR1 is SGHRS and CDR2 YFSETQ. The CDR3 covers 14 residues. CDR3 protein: CASSLDARGYGYTF. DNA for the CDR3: TGCGCCAGCAGCTTGGATGCCCGGGGCTATGGCTACACCTTC.

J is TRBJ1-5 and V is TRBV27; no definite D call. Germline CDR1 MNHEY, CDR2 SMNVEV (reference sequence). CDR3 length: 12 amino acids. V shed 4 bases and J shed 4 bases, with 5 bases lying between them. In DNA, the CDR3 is TGTGCCAGCAGTTCACAAAATCAGCCCCAGCATTTT. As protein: CASSSQNQPQHF.

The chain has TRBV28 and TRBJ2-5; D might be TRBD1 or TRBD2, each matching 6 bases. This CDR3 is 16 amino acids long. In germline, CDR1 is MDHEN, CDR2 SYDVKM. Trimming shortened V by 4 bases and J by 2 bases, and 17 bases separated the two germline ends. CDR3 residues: CASSSGASGDQETQYF. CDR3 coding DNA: TGTGCCAGCAGTTCGGGGGCCTCAGGGGATCAAGAGACCCAGTACTTC.

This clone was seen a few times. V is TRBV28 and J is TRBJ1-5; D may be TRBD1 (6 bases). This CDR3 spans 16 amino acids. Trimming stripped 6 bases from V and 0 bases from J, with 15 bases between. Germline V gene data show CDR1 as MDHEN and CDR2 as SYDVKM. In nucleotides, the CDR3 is TGTGCCAGCAGGAGAACAGGGAGCCGTAGCAATCAGCCCCAGCATTTT. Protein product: CASRRTGSRSNQPQHF. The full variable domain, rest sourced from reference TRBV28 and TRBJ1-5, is DVKVTQSSRYLVKRTGEKVFLECVQDMDHENMFWYRQDPGLGLRLIYFSYDVKMKEKGDIPEGYSVSREKKERFSLILESASTNQTSMYLCASRRTGSRSNQPQHFGDGTRLSIL.

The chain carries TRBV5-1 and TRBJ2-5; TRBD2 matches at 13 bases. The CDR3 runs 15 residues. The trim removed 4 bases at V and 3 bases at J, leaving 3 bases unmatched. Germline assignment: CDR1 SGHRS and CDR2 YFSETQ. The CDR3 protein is CASSAGTSGEETQYF. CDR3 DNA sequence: TGCGCCAGCAGCGCCGGGACTAGCGGGGAAGAGACCCAGTACTTC. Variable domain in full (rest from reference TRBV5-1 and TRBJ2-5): KAGVTQTPRYLIKTRGQQVTLSCSPISGHRSVSWYQQTPGQGLQFLFEYFSETQRNKGNFPGRFSGRQFSNSRSEMNVSTLELGDSALYLCASSAGTSGEETQYFGPGTRLLVL.

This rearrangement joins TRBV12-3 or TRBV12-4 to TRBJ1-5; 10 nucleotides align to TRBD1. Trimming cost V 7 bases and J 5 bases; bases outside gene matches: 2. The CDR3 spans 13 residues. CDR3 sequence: CASTTGGHQPQHF. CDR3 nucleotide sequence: TGTGCCAGCACGACAGGGGGCCATCAGCCCCAGCATTTT.

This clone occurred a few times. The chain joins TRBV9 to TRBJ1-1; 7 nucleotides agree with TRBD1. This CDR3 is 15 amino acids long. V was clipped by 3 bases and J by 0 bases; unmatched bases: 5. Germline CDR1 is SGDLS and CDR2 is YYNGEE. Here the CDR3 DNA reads TGTGCCAGCAGCGCCCAGGGACAGATGAACACTGAAGCTTTCTTT. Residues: CASSAQGQMNTEAFF.

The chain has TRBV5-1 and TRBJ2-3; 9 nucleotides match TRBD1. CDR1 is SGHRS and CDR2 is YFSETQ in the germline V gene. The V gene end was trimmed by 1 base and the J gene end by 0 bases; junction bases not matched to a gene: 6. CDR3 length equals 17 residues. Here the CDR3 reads CASSLKGTGMSTDTQYF. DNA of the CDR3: TGCGCCAGCAGCTTGAAGGGGACAGGGATGAGCACAGATACGCAGTATTTT.

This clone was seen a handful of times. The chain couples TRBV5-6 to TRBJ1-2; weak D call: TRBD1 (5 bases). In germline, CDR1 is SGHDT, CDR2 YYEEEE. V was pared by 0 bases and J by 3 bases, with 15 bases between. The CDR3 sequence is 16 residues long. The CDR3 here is CASSLAAEGSYYGYTF. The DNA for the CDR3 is TGTGCCAGCAGCTTGGCCGCTGAGGGGAGCTACTATGGCTACACCTTC.

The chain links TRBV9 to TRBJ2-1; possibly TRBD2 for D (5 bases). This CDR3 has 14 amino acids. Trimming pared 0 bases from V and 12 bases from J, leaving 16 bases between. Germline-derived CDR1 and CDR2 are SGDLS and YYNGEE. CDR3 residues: CASSVGGLEVVQFF. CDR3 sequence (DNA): TGTGCCAGCAGCGTAGGAGGGCTAGAGGTAGTGCAGTTCTTC.

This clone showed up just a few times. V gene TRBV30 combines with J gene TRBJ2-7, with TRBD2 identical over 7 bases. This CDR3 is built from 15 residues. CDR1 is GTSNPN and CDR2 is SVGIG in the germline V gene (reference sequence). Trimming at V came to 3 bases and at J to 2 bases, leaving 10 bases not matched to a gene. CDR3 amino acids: CAWRATSEGTYEQYF. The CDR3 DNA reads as TGTGCCTGGAGAGCTACTAGCGAGGGTACCTACGAGCAGTACTTC.

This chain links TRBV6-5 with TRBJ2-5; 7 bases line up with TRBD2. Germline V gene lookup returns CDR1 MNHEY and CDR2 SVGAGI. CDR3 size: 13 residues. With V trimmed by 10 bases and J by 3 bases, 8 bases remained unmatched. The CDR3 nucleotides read TGTGCCACCAAAGACGCGGGGGAAGAGACCCAGTACTTC. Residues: CATKDAGEETQYF.

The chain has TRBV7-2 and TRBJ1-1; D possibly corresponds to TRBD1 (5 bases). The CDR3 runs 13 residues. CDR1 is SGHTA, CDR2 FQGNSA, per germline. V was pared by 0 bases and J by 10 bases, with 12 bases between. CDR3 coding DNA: TGTGCCAGCAGCTTAGCGGTGGCAGGGAGAGCTTTCTTT. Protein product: CASSLAVAGRAFF.

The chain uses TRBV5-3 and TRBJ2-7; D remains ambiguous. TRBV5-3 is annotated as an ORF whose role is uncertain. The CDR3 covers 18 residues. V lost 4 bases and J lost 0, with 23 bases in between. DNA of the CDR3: TGTGCCAGAAGCCTATGTTTCCAGCCGGCCTACAACTCCTACGAGCAGTACTTC. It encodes CARSLCFQPAYNSYEQYF.

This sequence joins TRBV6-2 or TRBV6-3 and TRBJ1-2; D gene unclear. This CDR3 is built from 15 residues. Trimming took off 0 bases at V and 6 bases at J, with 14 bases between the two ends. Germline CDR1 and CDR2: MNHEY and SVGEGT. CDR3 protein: CASSYSRQSVDGYTF. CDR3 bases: TGTGCCAGCAGTTACTCGCGGCAGAGCGTCGATGGCTACACCTTC.

The CDR3 DNA reads TGTGCCAGTAGTATCTCGCCAGGCTATGGCTACACCTTC. Its protein is CASSISPGYGYTF. The chain links TRBV19 to TRBJ1-2, with D uncertain. Per germline, CDR1 LNHDA and CDR2 SQIVND (reference sequence). The CDR3 runs 13 residues. Between the trimmed V and J ends, which lost 3 bases and 4 bases, there was a span of 9 bases.

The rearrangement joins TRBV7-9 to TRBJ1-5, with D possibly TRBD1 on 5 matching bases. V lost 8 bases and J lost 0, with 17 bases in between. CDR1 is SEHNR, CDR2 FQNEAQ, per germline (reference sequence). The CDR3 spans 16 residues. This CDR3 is CASGRDGTYSNQPQHF. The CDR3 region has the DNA TGTGCCAGCGGAAGGGACGGCACTTATAGCAATCAGCCCCAGCATTTT.

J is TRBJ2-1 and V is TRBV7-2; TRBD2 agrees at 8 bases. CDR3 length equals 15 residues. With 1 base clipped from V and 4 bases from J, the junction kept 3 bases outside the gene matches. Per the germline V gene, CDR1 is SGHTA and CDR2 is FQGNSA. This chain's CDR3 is CASSLVSGIYNEQFF. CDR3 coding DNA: TGTGCCAGCAGCTTAGTTAGCGGGATTTACAATGAGCAGTTCTTC.

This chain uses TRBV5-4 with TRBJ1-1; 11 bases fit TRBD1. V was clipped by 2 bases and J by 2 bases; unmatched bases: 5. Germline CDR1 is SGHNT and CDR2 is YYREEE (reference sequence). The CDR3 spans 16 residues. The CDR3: CASSLAGQGVNTEAFF. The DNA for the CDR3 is TGTGCCAGCAGCTTAGCGGGACAGGGGGTAAACACTGAAGCTTTCTTT. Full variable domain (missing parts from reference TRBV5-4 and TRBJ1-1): ETGVTQSPTHLIKTRGQQVTLRCSSQSGHNTVSWYQQALGQGPQFIFQYYREEENGRGNFPPRFSGLQFPNYSSELNVNALELDDSALYLCASSLAGQGVNTEAFFGQGTRLTVV.

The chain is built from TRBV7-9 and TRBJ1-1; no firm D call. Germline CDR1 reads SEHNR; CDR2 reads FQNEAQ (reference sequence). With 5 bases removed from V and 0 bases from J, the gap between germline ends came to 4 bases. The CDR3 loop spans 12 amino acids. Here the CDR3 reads CASSNLNTEAFF. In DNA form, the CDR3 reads TGTGCCAGCAGCAATTTGAACACTGAAGCTTTCTTT.

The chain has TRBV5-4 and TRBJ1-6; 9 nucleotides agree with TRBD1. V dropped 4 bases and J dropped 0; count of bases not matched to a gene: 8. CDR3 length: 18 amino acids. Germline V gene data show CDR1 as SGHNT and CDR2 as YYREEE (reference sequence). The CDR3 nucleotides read TGTGCCAGCAGCCGGACAGGGGCGCGGAGCTCCTATAATTCACCCCTCCACTTT. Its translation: CASSRTGARSSYNSPLHF.

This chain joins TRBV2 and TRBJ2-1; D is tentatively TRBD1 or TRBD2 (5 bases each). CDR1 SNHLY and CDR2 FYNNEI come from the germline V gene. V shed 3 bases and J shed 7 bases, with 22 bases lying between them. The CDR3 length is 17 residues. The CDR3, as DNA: TGTGCCAGCAGTGACCCTGGGAGCAGTCAGGGAAGGAATGAGCAGTTCTTC. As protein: CASSDPGSSQGRNEQFF.

The CDR3 sequence is CASSLGPATYEQYF. The DNA for the CDR3 is TGCGCCAGCAGCTTGGGACCCGCAACTTACGAGCAGTACTTC. This chain joins TRBV5-1 and TRBJ2-7; D unclear. Germline V gene data show CDR1 as SGHRS and CDR2 as YFSETQ. Trimming took 0 bases from V and 4 from J, leaving 11 bases between them. The length of the CDR3 is 14 residues.